This TCR beta chain was recovered during a study of blood T cell repertoires in COVID-19. Study overall: The study drew acute and convalescent COVID-19 samples from the United States, Italy and Spain.

Produced via immunoSEQ multiplex PCR; TCRdb's table is partial and in-frame only. The sample includes under 250,000 clones, approximately 80% of them seen just once. Deletions cut 1 base from V and 4 bases from J, with 5 bases between. The CDR3 spans 13 residues. The germline gives CDR1 LNHNV, CDR2 YYDKDF (reference sequence). This sequence was found in a man aged 25 to 40 who had recovered from COVID-19. This chain joins TRBV15 and TRBJ1-3; no firm D call. The source material was peripheral blood. DNA of the CDR3: TGTGCCACCAGCAGAGCTTCGGGAAACACCATATATTTT. It yields the protein CATSRASGNTIYF. The full variable domain, its missing parts supplied by reference TRBV15 and TRBJ1-3, is DAMVIQNPRYQVTQFGKPVTLSCSQTLNHNVMYWYQQKSSQAPKLLFHYYDKDFNNEADTPDNFQSRRPNTSFCFLDIRSPGLGDTAMYLCATSRASGNTIYFGEGSWLTVV.